Listed here are 5 T cell receptor beta chains from one sample, sequenced in a study of blood T cell repertoires in COVID-19. Generated by immunoSEQ multiplex PCR, the TCRdb table keeps only in-frame clones and is missing some. The sample records fewer than 250,000 clones, approximately 86% being singletons. Material for sequencing was peripheral blood. The receptors originated from a man aged 35-49 years with acute or convalescent COVID-19.

This CDR3 reads CATSAGHTSYEQYF. In DNA form, the CDR3 reads TGTGCCACCAGTGCGGGACACACCTCCTACGAGCAGTACTTC. The rearrangement links TRBV24-1 to TRBJ2-7, with D possibly matching TRBD1 (6 bases). The CDR3 extends over 14 amino acids. Germline CDR1 and CDR2: KGHDR and SFDVKD. The V and J ends lost 5 bases and 0 bases respectively, with 10 bases between them.

V usage is TRBV2 and J usage is TRBJ2-7; 8 bases fit TRBD1. The CDR3 contains 15 residues. Germline trimming cut 2 bases from V and 5 bases from J; bases unmatched to any gene: 8. Germline V gives CDR1 SNHLY, CDR2 FYNNEI. The DNA for the CDR3 is TGTGCCAGCAGTGAAAGAAAGGACAGGGAACACGAGCAGTACTTC. This codes for CASSERKDREHEQYF.

The V call is TRBV10-1, the J call TRBJ1-1; 7 bases are a match to TRBD1. Germline trimming cut 7 bases from V and 1 base from J; bases unmatched to any gene: 3. This CDR3 comprises 13 residues. The germline V gene encodes CDR1 WNHNN and CDR2 SYGVQD (reference sequence). CDR3 loop: CASTGQANTEAFF. DNA for the CDR3: TGCGCCAGCACTGGACAGGCGAACACTGAAGCTTTCTTT.

The V and J genes are TRBV5-4 and TRBJ1-5; D perhaps matches TRBD1 (6 bases). The CDR3 runs 15 residues. CDR1 SGHNT and CDR2 YYREEE come from the germline V gene (reference sequence). V was pared by 0 bases and J by 3 bases, with 10 bases between. CDR3 sequence reads: CASSLDGQHNQPQHF. The CDR3 nucleotides read TGTGCCAGCAGCTTGGATGGACAGCACAATCAGCCCCAGCATTTT.

This chain connects TRBV6-5 to TRBJ1-2; D may be TRBD1 (5 bases). The V end lost 5 bases, the J end lost 4 bases, and 11 bases lay between the germline ends. Germline values: CDR1 MNHEY, CDR2 SVGAGI. This CDR3 is built from 13 residues. CDR3 loop: CASSREGLYGYTF. Here the CDR3 DNA reads TGTGCCAGCAGTAGGGAGGGGCTCTATGGCTACACCTTC.